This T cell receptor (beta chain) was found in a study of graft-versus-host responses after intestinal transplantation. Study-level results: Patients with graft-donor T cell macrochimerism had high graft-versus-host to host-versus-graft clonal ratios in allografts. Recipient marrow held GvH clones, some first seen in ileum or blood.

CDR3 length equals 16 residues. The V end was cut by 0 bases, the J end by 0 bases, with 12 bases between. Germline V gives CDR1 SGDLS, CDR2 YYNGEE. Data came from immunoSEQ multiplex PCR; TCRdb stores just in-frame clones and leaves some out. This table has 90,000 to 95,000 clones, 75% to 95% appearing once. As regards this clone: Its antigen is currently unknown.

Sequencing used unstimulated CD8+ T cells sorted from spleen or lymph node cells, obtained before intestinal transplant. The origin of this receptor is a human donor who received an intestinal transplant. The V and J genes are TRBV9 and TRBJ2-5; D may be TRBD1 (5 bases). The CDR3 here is CASSVEQGPHQETQYF. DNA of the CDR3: TGTGCCAGCAGCGTAGAGCAGGGCCCCCACCAAGAGACCCAGTACTTC.